A single sample is the source of the 20 T cell receptor beta chains below, sequenced in a study of shared clonotypes between healthy human individuals. Profiled with immunoSEQ multiplex PCR; TCRdb holds only in-frame clones, not every one. The sample lists around 100,000 clones, 67% occurring once. Specimen: memory CD8+ T cells sorted from blood. The subset here: CD45RO+ cells pooled with CCR7-negative TemRA cells. These receptor sequences come from a woman aged 25 to 39 in good health.

The chain carries TRBV4-1 and TRBJ1-1; D call uncertain. Germline V gene lookup returns CDR1 MGHRA and CDR2 YSYEKL. The V end was cut by 0 bases, the J end by 0 bases, with 8 bases between. The CDR3 loop spans 15 amino acids. CDR3 DNA: TGCGCCAGCAGCCAAGAGAGAAGGATGAACACTGAAGCTTTCTTT. Translating gives CASSQERRMNTEAFF.

Turning to this clone: Different DNA sequences within this sample yield the same CDR3. The rearrangement uses TRBV15 and TRBJ1-5; no reliable D call. The CDR3 runs 15 residues. CDR1 and CDR2 (germline): LNHNV, YYDKDF (reference sequence). V lost 0 bases to trimming and J lost 4 bases, with 10 bases between them. Here the CDR3 reads CATSRDGEGNQPQHF. DNA for the CDR3: TGTGCCACCAGCAGAGATGGCGAAGGGAATCAGCCCCAGCATTTT.

This clone came up many times. V is TRBV4-2 and J is TRBJ1-6; no clear D gene. Germline V gene lookup returns CDR1 LGHNA and CDR2 YNFKEQ. This CDR3 has 14 residues. V was shortened by 5 bases and J by 7 bases, with 12 bases between the two germline ends. This CDR3 is CASSGTRENSPLHF. Written as DNA, the CDR3 is TGTGCCAGCAGCGGCACCCGGGAGAATTCACCCCTCCACTTT.

The rearrangement uses TRBV7-9 and TRBJ2-7, with TRBD2 as a possible D gene (6 bases). Germline V gene sequence: CDR1 SEHNR, CDR2 FQNEAQ (reference sequence). The CDR3 spans 15 residues. Trimming took off 1 base at V and 4 bases at J, with 14 bases between the two ends. CDR3 in amino acids: CASSLGLRGNYEQYF. CDR3 bases: TGTGCCAGCAGCTTAGGCCTCCGCGGGAATTACGAGCAGTACTTC.

The chain recombines TRBV5-1 with TRBJ1-2, with D unclear. Trimming stripped 2 bases from V and 7 bases from J, with 9 bases between. The CDR3 spans 12 residues. The germline V gene encodes CDR1 SGHRS and CDR2 YFSETQ. The CDR3 here is CASSLQGSGYTF. The CDR3 DNA reads as TGCGCCAGCAGCTTACAAGGGAGTGGCTACACCTTC.

The chain links TRBV28 to TRBJ1-3, with TRBD1 as a possible D gene (5 bases). The CDR3 extends over 14 amino acids. The germline V and J ends were trimmed by 6 bases and 0 bases, with 9 bases remaining between them. CDR1 and CDR2 (germline): MDHEN, SYDVKM. The CDR3 sequence: CASRGLTSGNTIYF. CDR3 DNA sequence: TGTGCCAGCAGGGGGCTTACCTCTGGAAACACCATATATTTT.

The J gene is TRBJ2-6, the V gene TRBV4-2, with D possibly matching TRBD1 (5 bases). The CDR3 loop spans 16 amino acids. Trimming left V 4 bases short and J 0 bases short, with 10 bases between. Looked up from germline, CDR1 is LGHNA and CDR2 is YNFKEQ. CDR3: CASSPERGSGANVLTF. In nucleotides, the CDR3 is TGTGCCAGCAGCCCCGAAAGGGGCTCTGGGGCCAACGTCCTGACTTTC.

The gene calls are TRBV7-7 and TRBJ2-7; 8 bases match TRBD2. The germline CDR1 and CDR2 sequences are SSHAT and FNYEAQ (reference sequence). The CDR3 covers 14 residues. V lost 1 base to trimming and J lost 2 bases; unmatched junction nucleotides: 1. The CDR3 is CASSLGRGAYEQYF. CDR3 bases: TGTGCCAGCAGCTTAGGGCGGGGGGCCTACGAGCAGTACTTC. Full variable domain (missing parts from reference TRBV7-7 and TRBJ2-7): GAGVSQSPRYKVTKRGQDVTLRCDPISSHATLYWYQQALGQGPEFLTYFNYEAQPDKSGLPSDRFSAERPEGSISTLTIQRTEQRDSAMYRCASSLGRGAYEQYFGPGTRLTVT.

This clone was seen more than once but under ten times. The gene calls are TRBV7-9 and TRBJ1-2; the D gene is possibly TRBD1 (5 bases). Germline V gene sequence: CDR1 SEHNR, CDR2 FQNEAQ (reference sequence). V was shortened by 3 bases and J by 2 bases, with 13 bases between the two germline ends. The CDR3 loop spans 15 amino acids. DNA of the CDR3: TGTGCCAGCAGCTTGGGCATGGGACTCAACTATGGCTACACCTTC. Protein: CASSLGMGLNYGYTF.

A few counts support this clone. This chain joins TRBV6-4 and TRBJ2-2; D is unresolved. The CDR3 runs to 15 residues. Trimming took off 5 bases at V and 1 base at J, with 11 bases between the two ends. CDR1 and CDR2 (germline): MRHNA, SNTAGT. CDR3 coding DNA: TGTGCCAGCAGTCCAAGTGGGGTGAACACCGGGGAGCTGTTTTTT. Encoded protein: CASSPSGVNTGELFF.

The chain employs TRBV18 and TRBJ2-7, with D possibly matching TRBD1 (6 bases). V gave up 6 bases and J gave up 2 bases, with 20 bases separating them. CDR1 is KGHSH, CDR2 LQKENI, per germline. The length of the CDR3 is 16 residues. The CDR3 nucleotides read TGTGCCAGCTCTCAGGGGTTGGCTAGCTGTACCTACGAGCAGTACTTC. Protein sequence: CASSQGLASCTYEQYF.

The chain recombines TRBV19 with TRBJ1-1; possible D gene TRBD1, 6 bases. The length of the CDR3 is 14 residues. The V and J ends lost 3 bases and 4 bases respectively, with 12 bases between them. Per germline, CDR1 LNHDA and CDR2 SQIVND (reference sequence). The DNA for the CDR3 is TGTGCCAGTAGTATGAGCCGCAGGGGCACTGAAGCTTTCTTT. This gives the protein CASSMSRRGTEAFF.

The chain has TRBV28 and TRBJ2-7; 7 positions agree with TRBD2. CDR3 size: 15 residues. Germline CDR1 and CDR2: MDHEN and SYDVKM. J lost 2 bases, V lost 3 bases, and 7 bases had no gene match. As DNA, the CDR3 is TGTGCCAGCAGTTTCGGGGGGAGTCTGGCCTACGAGCAGTACTTC. This translates into CASSFGGSLAYEQYF.

This clone was found a few times. Other DNA sequences in the sample encode the same CDR3. This sequence joins TRBV7-9 and TRBJ1-1; 7 bases map to TRBD1. The CDR3 runs to 13 residues. With V trimmed by 5 bases and J by 2 bases, 2 bases remained unmatched. Per germline, CDR1 SEHNR and CDR2 FQNEAQ (reference sequence). CDR3 protein: CASSRQGNTEAFF. CDR3 DNA: TGTGCCAGCAGCCGACAGGGAAACACTGAAGCTTTCTTT.

This clone was counted only a few times. This rearrangement joins TRBV27 to TRBJ2-7; 8 bases map to TRBD1. The length of the CDR3 is 14 residues. The germline V gene has CDR1 MNHEY and CDR2 SMNVEV (reference sequence). V lost 7 bases to trimming and J lost 2 bases; unmatched junction nucleotides: 7. CDR3 sequence (DNA): TGTGCCAGCACTTCCGGACAGGGTCCCTACGAGCAGTACTTC. Translating it yields CASTSGQGPYEQYF.

The chain joins TRBV29-1 to TRBJ2-7, with a tentative D call TRBD2 (6 bases). CDR3 size: 12 residues. Deletions cut 8 bases from V and 5 bases from J, with 16 bases between. Germline lookup yields CDR1 SQVTM and CDR2 ANQGSEA. The CDR3 region is CSSRGGSDEQYF. DNA for the CDR3: TGCAGCTCGAGGGGAGGCAGTGACGAGCAGTACTTC.

In nucleotides, the CDR3 is TGTGCCAGCAGCTTACCCCTACCGCCCACTGGGGCCAACGTCCTGACTTTC. Protein: CASSLPLPPTGANVLTF. This chain joins TRBV7-9 and TRBJ2-6; D not resolved. Trimming took 2 bases from V and 2 from J, leaving 13 bases between them. The CDR3 has 17 amino acids. Germline V gene data show CDR1 as SEHNR and CDR2 as FQNEAQ (reference sequence).

This clone is medium-sized. Other DNA sequences within the sample encode an identical CDR3. The chain combines TRBV7-8 with TRBJ2-7; maybe TRBD1 (5 bases). The germline V gene encodes CDR1 SGHVS and CDR2 FQNEAQ. The V end was cut by 2 bases, the J end by 0 bases, with 11 bases between. The CDR3 covers 15 residues. The CDR3 region has the DNA TGTGCCAGCAGCTTATATCAGGGTTCCTCCTACGAGCAGTACTTC. Amino acids: CASSLYQGSSYEQYF.

The chain employs TRBV27 and TRBJ1-1; possible D gene TRBD1, 6 bases. Germline V lookup: CDR1 MNHEY, CDR2 SMNVEV (reference sequence). This CDR3 has 13 residues. Deletions cut 8 bases from V and 2 bases from J, with 12 bases between. The DNA of the CDR3 is TGTGCCAGCCGAGGGGGGGGCAACACTGAAGCTTTCTTT. It codes for CASRGGGNTEAFF.

V gene TRBV7-9 combines with J gene TRBJ2-5; the match to TRBD2 covers 8 bases. J lost 1 base, V lost 4 bases, and 2 bases had no gene match. Germline lookup yields CDR1 SEHNR and CDR2 FQNEAQ (reference sequence). There are 14 residues in the CDR3. The CDR3 spells CASSSTSAQETQYF. The CDR3 bases are TGTGCCAGCAGCTCGACTAGCGCCCAAGAGACCCAGTACTTC.